This is a list of T cell receptor beta chains from one sample in a study of OX40 agonist ivuxolimab in advanced cancers. The data were produced by immunoSEQ multiplex PCR, yet TCRdb's version contains in-frame clones alone and is incomplete. The repertoire holds about 100,000 clones, with 75% to 95% as singletons. The specimen comprised CD4+ or CD8+ T cells sorted from blood, sampled in a trial of the OX40 agonist ivuxolimab. The receptor source for this set is an adult with an advanced solid tumor such as melanoma, head and neck, liver or kidney cancer. The CDR3 runs from the conserved cysteine through the conserved F or W. D genes are given only for firm matches. Where a row states a size, it is once, few, many or the class of an expanded clone; other rows omit it.

CDR3aa,CDR3nt,abundance,v_gene,j_gene,d_gene
CAISESFGFRRQYF,TGTGCCATCAGTGAGTCATTTGGCTTCCGACGGCAGTACTTC,-,TRBV10-3,TRBJ2-7,-
CASSPPPGPEAFF,TGTGCCAGCTCACCACCCCCAGGGCCTGAAGCTTTCTTT,-,TRBV18,TRBJ1-1,-
CASSSEGTGKLFF,TGTGCCAGCAGCAGCGAGGGGACCGGAAAACTGTTTTTT,-,TRBV7-9,TRBJ1-4,-
CASSEYQETQYF,TGTGCCAGCAGTGAATACCAAGAGACCCAGTACTTC,-,TRBV6-1,TRBJ2-5,-
CASSPTSTLYEQYF,TGTGCCAGCAGCCCTACATCTACCCTTTACGAGCAGTACTTC,-,TRBV7-2,TRBJ2-7,-
CASSQNAGHQYGYTF,TGCGCCAGCAGCCAAAACGCGGGACACCAATATGGCTACACCTTC,once,TRBV4-3,TRBJ1-2,-
CASSPTSGGTYEQYF,TGTGCCAGCTCACCAACTAGCGGGGGTACCTACGAGCAGTACTTC,-,TRBV18,TRBJ2-7,TRBD2
CASSPVAGFTDTQYF,TGTGCCAGCTCACCAGTAGCGGGGTTCACAGATACGCAGTATTTT,-,TRBV18,TRBJ2-3,TRBD2
CASSPGGNYGYTF,TGTGCCAGCTCACCAGGGGGCAACTATGGCTACACCTTC,-,TRBV18,TRBJ1-2,-
CASRTGETAYEQYF,TGTGCCAGCAGGACAGGGGAAACCGCCTACGAGCAGTACTTC,-,TRBV6-1,TRBJ2-7,TRBD1
CASSPHCQKGSYNEQFF,TGCGCCAGCAGTCCCCACTGCCAGAAGGGCTCCTACAATGAGCAGTTCTTC,-,TRBV23-1,TRBJ2-1,-
CASSSRGFANEKLFF,TGTGCCAGCAGCTCGCGGGGTTTTGCTAATGAAAAACTGTTTTTT,-,TRBV9,TRBJ1-4,-
CASSLVGGRVNEQFF,TGTGCCAGCAGCTTAGTGGGCGGGAGGGTAAATGAGCAGTTCTTC,-,TRBV7-6,TRBJ2-1,TRBD2
CASSQDSTNEKLFF,TGTGCCAGCAGCCAAGATTCAACTAATGAAAAACTGTTTTTT,-,TRBV14,TRBJ1-4,-
CASSPPGGAQPQHF,TGTGCCAGCTCACCACCCGGGGGTGCTCAGCCCCAGCATTTT,-,TRBV18,TRBJ1-5,-
CASSYPDPVGQFF,TGTGCCAGCAGTTACCCGGACCCCGTCGGTCAGTTCTTC,-,TRBV6-7,TRBJ2-1,-
CASSDQPQGEQYF,TGTGCCAGCAGCGACCAGCCCCAGGGCGAGCAGTACTTC,medium-sized,TRBV7-2,TRBJ2-7,-
CASREGTANEKLFF,TGTGCCAGCAGGGAGGGTACCGCTAATGAAAAACTGTTTTTT,-,TRBV6-1,TRBJ1-4,-
CASSPKGGSNQPQHF,TGTGCCAGCTCACCAAAGGGTGGGAGCAATCAGCCCCAGCATTTT,-,TRBV18,TRBJ1-5,-
CASSQVVTGDYEQYF,TGTGCCAGCAGCCAAGTTGTGACGGGGGACTACGAGCAGTACTTC,-,TRBV14,TRBJ2-7,-
CASSPLDGQSSGANVLTF,TGTGCCAGCTCACCACTCGACGGGCAGAGCTCTGGGGCCAACGTCCTGACTTTC,-,TRBV18,TRBJ2-6,-
CASSQGTGGTYNEQFF,TGTGCCAGCAGCCAAGGAACGGGAGGCACCTACAATGAGCAGTTCTTC,-,TRBV14,TRBJ2-1,TRBD2
CSARNLETQYF,TGCAGTGCTAGAAACCTAGAGACCCAGTACTTC,-,TRBV20-1,TRBJ2-5,-
CAISWSSTDTQYF,TGTGCCATCAGCTGGAGTTCAACAGATACGCAGTATTTT,-,TRBV10-3,TRBJ2-3,-
CASSRLAEAGEQYF,TGTGCCAGTAGTAGGCTAGCGGAGGCGGGTGAGCAGTACTTC,-,TRBV19,TRBJ2-7,TRBD2
CAWGLYRGAGSNQPQHF,TGTGCCTGGGGCCTCTACAGGGGCGCGGGTAGCAATCAGCCCCAGCATTTT,-,TRBV30,TRBJ1-5,TRBD1
CASTPGGTNSYEQYF,TGTGCCAGCACCCCAGGCGGGACCAACTCCTACGAGCAGTACTTC,-,TRBV28,TRBJ2-7,-
CASSDSPARVETQYF,TGTGCCAGTAGCGACAGTCCGGCGCGAGTCGAGACCCAGTACTTC,-,TRBV19,TRBJ2-5,-
CAWSAGSGRVQETQYF,TGTGCCTGGAGTGCGGGTAGCGGGAGGGTCCAAGAGACCCAGTACTTC,-,TRBV30,TRBJ2-5,TRBD2
CASSVSTVFSGELFF,TGTGCCAGCAGCGTTTCTACAGTGTTTAGCGGGGAGCTGTTTTTT,-,TRBV9,TRBJ2-2,-
CASSRQLANTEAFF,TGTGCCAGCAGCCGACAGCTAGCAAACACTGAAGCTTTCTTT,-,TRBV14,TRBJ1-1,-
CASSLWGQGGELFF,TGTGCCAGCAGCTTGTGGGGGCAGGGCGGGGAGCTGTTTTTT,-,TRBV5-5,TRBJ2-2,-
CASSVGEGVGGYTF,TGTGCCAGCAGCGTAGGGGAGGGGGTCGGTGGCTACACCTTC,-,TRBV9,TRBJ1-2,-
CASSDRDRGHYEQFF,TGTGCCAGCAGCGACCGGGACAGGGGGCACTATGAGCAGTTCTTC,-,TRBV9,TRBJ2-1,TRBD1
CASSLLQVRSQHF,TGTGCCAGCAGTTTATTACAGGTGAGGTCCCAGCATTTT,-,TRBV28,TRBJ1-5,-
CAISETGRYEQYF,TGTGCCATCAGTGAGACGGGGAGGTACGAGCAGTACTTC,-,TRBV10-3,TRBJ2-7,-
CASSKGAGGAYGYTF,TGTGCCAGCAGCAAAGGAGCAGGGGGCGCCTATGGCTACACCTTC,-,TRBV21-1,TRBJ1-2,-
CASRDKETQYF,TGCGCCAGCAGGGACAAAGAGACCCAGTACTTC,-,TRBV5-1,TRBJ2-5,-
CASTPGTNEKLFF,TGTGCCAGCACCCCGGGTACTAATGAAAAACTGTTTTTT,once,TRBV28,TRBJ1-4,-
CASRVDRSLFNEQYF,TGTGCCAGCAGGGTGGACCGTAGTCTTTTTAACGAGCAGTACTTC,-,TRBV2,TRBJ2-7,-
CASSEWSGPSTDTQYF,TGTGCCAGCAGTGAATGGTCAGGTCCTAGCACAGATACGCAGTATTTT,-,TRBV25-1,TRBJ2-3,-
CASSPGASRITDTQYF,TGTGCCAGCTCACCGGGAGCTTCGAGGATAACAGATACGCAGTATTTT,-,TRBV18,TRBJ2-3,-
CSAIPNTEAFF,TGCAGTGCTATCCCCAACACTGAAGCTTTCTTT,few,TRBV20-1,TRBJ1-1,-
CASSQDGTGQETQYF,TGCGCCAGCAGCCAAGATGGGACAGGGCAAGAGACCCAGTACTTC,-,TRBV4-1,TRBJ2-5,TRBD1
CASSEDSYNEQFF,TGTGCCAGCAGTGAAGACAGTTACAATGAGCAGTTCTTC,-,TRBV28,TRBJ2-1,-
CASKKREVQEQFF,TGTGCCAGTAAGAAGCGGGAGGTTCAGGAGCAGTTCTTC,-,TRBV19,TRBJ2-1,TRBD2
CASSSGRDSSSYNEQFF,TGTGCCAGCAGCTCGGGTAGGGATTCTAGCTCCTACAATGAGCAGTTCTTC,-,TRBV11-1,TRBJ2-1,-
CASSPGADQPQHF,TGTGCCAGCAGCCCTGGGGCCGACCAGCCCCAGCATTTT,-,TRBV11-2,TRBJ1-5,-
CASSLSNGLTYEQYF,TGTGCCAGCAGTTTATCGAACGGTCTAACCTACGAGCAGTACTTC,-,TRBV27,TRBJ2-7,-
CASSPGTGTADIQYF,TGTGCCAGCTCACCTGGGACAGGGACGGCGGACATTCAGTACTTC,-,TRBV18,TRBJ2-4,TRBD1
CASIRVGRGQETQYF,TGTGCCAGCATAAGGGTAGGCAGGGGGCAAGAGACCCAGTACTTC,-,TRBV21-1,TRBJ2-5,-
CASSARLAGAGELFF,TGTGCCAGTAGCGCCCGACTAGCGGGAGCAGGGGAGCTGTTTTTT,-,TRBV19,TRBJ2-2,TRBD2
CASSREASGRETQYF,TGCGCCAGCAGCCGAGAGGCTAGCGGGAGAGAGACCCAGTACTTC,-,TRBV4-3,TRBJ2-5,TRBD2
CASTGVGGEKLFF,TGTGCCAGCACCGGGGTCGGGGGGGAAAAACTGTTTTTT,-,TRBV2,TRBJ1-4,-
CASRPGHTLRIFNTEAFF,TGTGCCAGCAGGCCGGGACACACCCTCAGAATTTTTAACACTGAAGCTTTCTTT,-,TRBV28,TRBJ1-1,-